This T cell receptor (beta chain) was observed in a study of T cell responses to AZD1222 COVID-19 vaccine. Overall study results and limits: A rise in Spike-specific TCR breadth and depth followed two AZD1222 doses. Females made up more of the donors, who were largely white British, and clonal diversity may have come out too low.

Comment on this clone: Antigen: not known.

Profiled with immunoSEQ multiplex PCR; TCRdb holds only in-frame clones, not every one. The sample carries some 86,000 clones, 70% to 90% recorded once. Sequences were derived from peripheral blood, sampled on day 0 of AZD1222 vaccination. The TCR sequence derives from an adult in good health.

The CDR3: CASSPREGETQYF. The CDR3 DNA reads TGTGCCAGCAGCCCCCGGGAGGGAGAGACCCAGTACTTC. This chain links TRBV4-2 with TRBJ2-5, with 8 positions matching TRBD2. Germline V CDR1 and CDR2: LGHNA, YNFKEQ. This CDR3 contains 13 residues. V lost 4 bases and J lost 4; bases outside the gene matches: 2.